These 27 T cell receptor beta chains were sequenced from one sample in a study of cytomegalovirus exposure and HLA in healthy donors (dated by TCRdb to about 2017). The library was generated by the immunoSEQ multiplex PCR assay. For the multiplex PCR, a mixture combining 60 forward primers for TCR Vbeta segments and 13 reverse primers for TCR Jbeta segments was used. As stored in TCRdb, this immuneACCESS dataset retains in-frame rearrangements with V and J assigned. A fraction of the clones does not appear; measured against another copy, unresolved V genes explain less than half of the discrepancy, and the remainder lacks a known reason. This sample lists around 280,000 clones; around nine tenths were detected once. The ten largest clonotypes hold approximately 2.2% of the sample. The sequencing sample was made of PBMCs. Every receptor here comes from a woman between 18 and 30 years old in good health and CMV-seronegative.

The chain combines TRBV23-1 with TRBJ2-5, with 9 bases matching TRBD1. The J call may be wrong; the DNA end is better matched by TRBJ2-7. TRBV23-1 is reported as an ORF; its role is uncertain. This CDR3 is built from 14 residues. CDR3 protein: CASTEGQGIYEQYF. The DNA for the CDR3 is TGCGCCAGCACAGAGGGACAGGGAATCTACGAGCAGTACTTC.

The chain joins TRBV2 to TRBJ1-2, with D perhaps matching TRBD1 (6 bases). CDR1 SNHLY and CDR2 FYNNEI come from the germline V gene. V lost 6 bases and J 6 bases, leaving 20 bases between the germline ends. The CDR3 totals 15 residues. The CDR3 protein is CASSRRTAGADGYTF. The CDR3 coding sequence is TGTGCCAGCAGCCGTAGAACGGCAGGGGCGGATGGCTACACCTTC.

This clone occurred once. The chain has TRBV18 and TRBJ1-1, with a possible D match to TRBD1 (6 bases). V lost 1 base, J lost 3 bases, and 12 bases lay in between. Germline CDR1 KGHSH, CDR2 LQKENI. This CDR3 comprises 15 residues. CDR3 sequence reads: CASSPLRGADTEAFF. DNA for the CDR3: TGTGCCAGCTCACCACTTCGGGGGGCTGACACTGAAGCTTTCTTT. The full variable domain, in which reference TRBV18 and TRBJ1-1 provide the parts outside the CDR3, is NAGVMQNPRHLVRRRGQEARLRCSPMKGHSHVYWYRQLPEEGLKFMVYLQKENIIDESGMPKERFSAEFPKEGPSILRIQQVVRGDSAAYFCASSPLRGADTEAFFGQGTRLTVV.

V gene TRBV7-9 combines with J gene TRBJ1-1; possibly TRBD1 for D (6 bases). Germline CDR1 and CDR2: SEHNR and FQNEAQ (reference sequence). The CDR3 sequence is 15 residues long. The germline V and J ends were trimmed by 5 bases and 1 base, with 14 bases remaining between them. This chain's CDR3 is CASSDTGTRNTEAFF. The DNA for the CDR3 is TGTGCCAGCAGCGATACCGGGACAAGGAACACTGAAGCTTTCTTT.

This clone was detected only once. Other DNA sequences in the same sample also yield this CDR3. As DNA, the CDR3 is TGTGCCAGCAGCTTGGGTGGCGGGGGGTTACAAGAGACCCAGTACTTC. Its translation: CASSLGGGGLQETQYF. V and J are TRBV5-4 and TRBJ2-5; 8 positions agree with TRBD2. The germline V gene has CDR1 SGHNT and CDR2 YYREEE (reference sequence). There are 16 residues in the CDR3. After removal of 0 bases from V and 2 bases from J, the junction contained 6 bases not matched to a gene.

V usage is TRBV30 and J usage is TRBJ1-5; no firm D call. V gave up 4 bases and J gave up 9 bases, with 16 bases separating them. The CDR3 consists of 13 residues. From germline, CDR1 is GTSNPN and CDR2 SVGIG (reference sequence). The CDR3 sequence: CAWTQGGPGPQHF. The CDR3 nucleotides are TGTGCCTGGACCCAAGGTGGGCCCGGGCCCCAGCATTTT.

The chain carries TRBV5-4 and TRBJ1-4; 8 positions agree with TRBD1. Trimming removed 4 bases from V and 7 bases from J; junction bases left unmatched: 9. Germline-derived CDR1 and CDR2 are SGHNT and YYREEE (reference sequence). There are 15 residues in the CDR3. The CDR3 DNA follows: TGTGCCAGCAGCCCCGGACAGGGTTTGAGTGAAAAACTGTTTTTT. Protein product: CASSPGQGLSEKLFF.

In regard to this clone: Germline is not matched at one junction end, which may reflect a read error. V and J are TRBV7-9 and TRBJ1-1; D perhaps matches TRBD1 (5 bases). The CDR3 has 12 amino acids. Germline V gene data show CDR1 as SEHNR and CDR2 as FQNEAQ (reference sequence). The DNA of the CDR3 is TGTTCCAGCAGCTTAGGGGACTCCGAAGCTTTCTTT. This encodes CSSSLGDSEAFF.

The chain joins TRBV30 to TRBJ1-2, with 8 bases lining up with TRBD1. The CDR3 length is 12 residues. V dropped 3 bases and J dropped 12; count of bases not matched to a gene: 9. CDR1 is GTSNPN and CDR2 is SVGIG in the germline V gene (reference sequence). DNA for the CDR3: TGTGCCTGGAGCCCACAGGGGGGGGGCCACACCTTC. Translated, it gives CAWSPQGGGHTF.

The DNA of the CDR3 is TGTGCCAGCAGTTCAACAGGGGGGCCTGGAAACACCATATATTTT. It yields the protein CASSSTGGPGNTIYF. This chain uses TRBV6-5 with TRBJ1-3; 8 bases are a match to TRBD1. The germline V gene encodes CDR1 MNHEY and CDR2 SVGAGI. There are 15 residues in the CDR3. Trimming removed 4 bases from V and 2 bases from J; junction bases left unmatched: 4.

The rearrangement uses TRBV19 and TRBJ1-4, with D perhaps matching TRBD1 (6 bases). Germline V lookup: CDR1 LNHDA, CDR2 SQIVND (reference sequence). The CDR3 runs to 16 residues. V lost 5 bases and J 7 bases, leaving 20 bases between the germline ends. CDR3 protein: CASSQNGGGRPEKLFF. In DNA, the CDR3 is TGTGCCAGTAGTCAGAATGGGGGGGGGCGCCCTGAAAAACTGTTTTTT.

This chain connects TRBV4-1 to TRBJ1-1, with unresolved D. The CDR3 spans 13 residues. Trimming removed 0 bases at V and 5 bases at J, with 7 bases between. From germline, CDR1 is MGHRA and CDR2 YSYEKL. The CDR3 reads CASSQDRTTEAFF. The CDR3 region has the DNA TGCGCCAGCAGCCAAGATCGAACTACTGAAGCTTTCTTT.

V gene TRBV5-1 combines with J gene TRBJ2-3; 7 positions match TRBD2. This CDR3 has 19 amino acids. V lost 2 bases to trimming and J lost 1 base; unmatched junction nucleotides: 16. Germline loops: CDR1 SGHRS, CDR2 YFSETQ. The CDR3 DNA reads as TGCGCCAGCAGCTTCTCGCGGGGGTCATCCGAAGTAGGCACAGATACGCAGTATTTT. Amino acids: CASSFSRGSSEVGTDTQYF.

The CDR3 loop is CASSQGDYLETQYF. DNA of the CDR3: TGCGCCAGCAGCCAAGGGGACTACTTAGAGACCCAGTACTTC. This chain links TRBV4-1 with TRBJ2-5, with 7 bases lining up with TRBD2. Germline lookup yields CDR1 MGHRA and CDR2 YSYEKL. This CDR3 has 14 amino acids. V gave up 1 base and J gave up 4 bases; unmatched junction bases: 3.

This clone is a singleton in its sample. The rearrangement joins TRBV27 to TRBJ2-7; the D gene is possibly TRBD2 (5 bases). V was trimmed by 4 bases and J by 3 bases, leaving 16 bases between them. From germline, CDR1 is MNHEY and CDR2 SMNVEV (reference sequence). The CDR3 length is 15 residues. CDR3 DNA sequence: TGTGCCAGCAGTTCCTTCGAGGGATGGGGCTACGAGCAGTACTTC. It encodes CASSSFEGWGYEQYF.

This chain links TRBV7-3 with TRBJ2-1; a weak D match, TRBD2 (6 bases). The CDR3 extends over 15 amino acids. CDR1 is SGHTA, CDR2 FQGTGA, per germline. V lost 3 bases and J 1 base, leaving 10 bases between the germline ends. CDR3 bases: TGTGCCAGCAGCTTGCTAGCGACTTCCTACAATGAGCAGTTCTTC. Protein product: CASSLLATSYNEQFF.

This clone showed up just once. The V and J genes are TRBV7-9 and TRBJ1-1, with 7 bases that match TRBD1. Trimming took 6 bases from V and 11 from J; bases not matched to a gene: 15. The CDR3 sequence is 14 residues long. CDR1 and CDR2 from the germline V gene are SEHNR and FQNEAQ (reference sequence). Here the CDR3 DNA reads TGTGCCAGCAGTCCTGGACAGGAGGAAGGGGGGGCTTTCTTT. Translating gives CASSPGQEEGGAFF.

V and J are TRBV7-3 and TRBJ2-5; perhaps TRBD1 as D (6 bases). The J call may not be correct, given that the DNA end is closer to TRBJ2-7. Germline CDR1 reads SGHTA; CDR2 reads FQGTGA. The CDR3 extends over 15 amino acids. The CDR3 bases are TGTGCCAGCAGCTCTAATAAGGGGGTAATAGACGAGCAGTACTTC. This translates into CASSSNKGVIDEQYF.

This rearrangement joins TRBV19 to TRBJ1-1; 11 positions agree with TRBD1. Losses at the gene ends were 10 bases for V and 4 bases for J; bases not matched to a gene: 11. This CDR3 comprises 15 residues. CDR1 and CDR2 (germline): LNHDA, SQIVND (reference sequence). The CDR3 sequence is CATSGRDRGSTEAFF. For the CDR3, the DNA is TGTGCCACCTCGGGTCGGGACAGGGGGTCCACTGAAGCTTTCTTT.

This chain connects TRBV5-1 to TRBJ1-4, with D maybe TRBD1 (6 bases). The V gene's germline CDR1 is SGHRS and CDR2 YFSETQ. The V end lost 3 bases, the J end lost 5 bases, and 17 bases lay between the germline ends. The CDR3 loop spans 16 amino acids. This CDR3 reads CASSSGSTGQNEKLFF. CDR3 DNA sequence: TGCGCCAGCAGCTCCGGGTCGACAGGACAGAATGAAAAACTGTTTTTT.

This chain links TRBV9 with TRBJ2-1, with D perhaps TRBD2 (6 bases). V lost 7 bases to trimming and J lost 5 bases, with 13 bases between them. The CDR3 is 13 amino acids. The germline V gene encodes CDR1 SGDLS and CDR2 YYNGEE. The CDR3 DNA reads as TGTGCCAGCGGGCTCGGAGGGGACAATGAGCAGTTCTTC. Translated: CASGLGGDNEQFF.

Only a few counts were recorded for this clone. The chain is built from TRBV27 and TRBJ1-2, with TRBD1 identical over 10 bases. Germline V CDR1 and CDR2: MNHEY, SMNVEV (reference sequence). The CDR3 is 16 amino acids. Trimming removed 5 bases from V and 3 bases from J; junction bases left unmatched: 9. Here the CDR3 DNA reads TGTGCCAGCAGTCCTCAAAGACAGGGGGCAGACTATGGCTACACCTTC. Encoded protein: CASSPQRQGADYGYTF.

The rearrangement links TRBV2 to TRBJ2-3, with 10 bases matching TRBD2. Trimming cost V 3 bases and J 5 bases; bases outside gene matches: 8. This CDR3 spans 16 amino acids. The V gene's germline CDR1 is SNHLY and CDR2 FYNNEI. The DNA of the CDR3 is TGTGCCAGCAGTGACGGGAGCGGGGGGGCTATAGATACGCAGTATTTT. Translated, it gives CASSDGSGGAIDTQYF. Full variable domain (rest looked up from reference TRBV2 and TRBJ2-3): EPEVTQTPSHQVTQMGQEVILRCVPISNHLYFYWYRQILGQKVEFLVSFYNNEISEKSEIFDDQFSVERPDGSNFTLKIRSTKLEDSAMYFCASSDGSGGAIDTQYFGPGTRLTVL.

The chain recombines TRBV2 with TRBJ1-5, with 8 bases aligning to TRBD1. Trimming took 3 bases from V and 1 from J; bases not matched to a gene: 8. From germline, CDR1 is SNHLY and CDR2 FYNNEI. The CDR3 runs 17 residues. Here the CDR3 DNA reads TGTGCCAGCAGTGATGGGGGGGGACAGGCGAGCAATCAGCCCCAGCATTTT. Protein: CASSDGGGQASNQPQHF.

V is TRBV9 and J is TRBJ1-4; D is possibly TRBD1 (5 bases). CDR1 is SGDLS, CDR2 YYNGEE, per germline. This CDR3 region has 17 residues. With 4 bases removed from V and 6 bases from J, the gap between germline ends came to 22 bases. The CDR3 nucleotides read TGTGCCAGCAGCCCGCTAGACGGGGGAGGGGCCGATGAAAAACTGTTTTTT. This encodes CASSPLDGGGADEKLFF.

J is TRBJ1-1 and V is TRBV14, with D possibly TRBD1 on 6 matching bases. The CDR3 has 12 residues. V was pared by 4 bases and J by 10 bases, with 13 bases between. CDR1 SGHDN and CDR2 FVKESK come from the germline V gene. The CDR3 loop reads CASSPAQGRAFF. In nucleotides, the CDR3 is TGTGCCAGCAGCCCCGCCCAGGGGCGAGCTTTCTTT.

This clone came up once. The chain links TRBV2 to TRBJ2-7; 9 bases are a match to TRBD1. The trim removed 3 bases at V and 5 bases at J, leaving 2 bases unmatched. Germline V gene sequence: CDR1 SNHLY, CDR2 FYNNEI. The CDR3 is 13 amino acids. CDR3 DNA sequence: TGTGCCAGCAGTGAGGGACAGGGCAACGAGCAGTACTTC. Its protein is CASSEGQGNEQYF.